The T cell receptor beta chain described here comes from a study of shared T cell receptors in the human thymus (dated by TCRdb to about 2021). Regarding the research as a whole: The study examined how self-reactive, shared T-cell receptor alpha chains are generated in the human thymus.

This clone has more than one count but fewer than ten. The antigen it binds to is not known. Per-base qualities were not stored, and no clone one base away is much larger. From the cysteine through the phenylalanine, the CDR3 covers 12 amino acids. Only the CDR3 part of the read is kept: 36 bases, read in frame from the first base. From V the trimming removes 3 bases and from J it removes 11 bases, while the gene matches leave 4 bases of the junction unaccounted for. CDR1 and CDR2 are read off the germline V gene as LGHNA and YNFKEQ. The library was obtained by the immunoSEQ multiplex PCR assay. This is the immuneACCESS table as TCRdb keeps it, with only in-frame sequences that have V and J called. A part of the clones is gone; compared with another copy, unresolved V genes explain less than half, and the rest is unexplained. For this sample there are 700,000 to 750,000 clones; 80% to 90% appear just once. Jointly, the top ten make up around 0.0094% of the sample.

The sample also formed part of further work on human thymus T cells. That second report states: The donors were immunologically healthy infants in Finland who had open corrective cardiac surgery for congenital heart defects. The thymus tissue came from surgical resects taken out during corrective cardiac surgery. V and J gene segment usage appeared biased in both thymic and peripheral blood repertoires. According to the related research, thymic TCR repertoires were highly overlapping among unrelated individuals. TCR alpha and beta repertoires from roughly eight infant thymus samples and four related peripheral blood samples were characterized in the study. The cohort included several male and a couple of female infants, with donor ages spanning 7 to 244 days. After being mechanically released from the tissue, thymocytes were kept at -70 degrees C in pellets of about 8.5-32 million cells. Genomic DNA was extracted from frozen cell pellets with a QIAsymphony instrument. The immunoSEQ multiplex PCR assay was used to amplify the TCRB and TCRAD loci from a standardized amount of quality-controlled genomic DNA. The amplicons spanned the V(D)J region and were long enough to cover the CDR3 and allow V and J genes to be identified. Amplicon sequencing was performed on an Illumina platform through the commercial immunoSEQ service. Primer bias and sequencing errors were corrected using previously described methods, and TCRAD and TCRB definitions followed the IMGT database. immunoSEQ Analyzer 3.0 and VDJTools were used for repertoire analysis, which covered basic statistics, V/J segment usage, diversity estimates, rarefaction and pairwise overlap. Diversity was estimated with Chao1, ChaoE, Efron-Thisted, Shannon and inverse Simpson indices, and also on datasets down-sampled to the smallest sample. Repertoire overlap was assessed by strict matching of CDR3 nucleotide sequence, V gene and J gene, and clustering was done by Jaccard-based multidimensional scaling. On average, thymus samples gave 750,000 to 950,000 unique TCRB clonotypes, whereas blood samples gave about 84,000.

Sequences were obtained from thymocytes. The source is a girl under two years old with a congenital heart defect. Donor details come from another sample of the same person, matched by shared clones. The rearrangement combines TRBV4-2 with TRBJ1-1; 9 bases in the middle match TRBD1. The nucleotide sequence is TGTGCCAGCAGCCAGGGACAGGGAAGGGCTTTCTTT. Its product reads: CASSQGQGRAFF.